The 3 T cell receptor beta chains below come from one sample, sequenced in a study of human T cells and chemical hapten exposure. TCRdb independently ran MiXCR on the RACE reads; one entry per CDR3 protein. Here the sample spans 60,000 to 80,000 distinct CDR3 sequences, 32% being singletons. The time point here: patch test 1, 2 weeks after DPC sensitization. Treatment reported: therapeutic diphenylcyclopropenone sensitization with weekly scalp DPC. This material consisted of whole blood, taken in connection with sensitization to the hapten diphenylcyclopropenone (DPC). The receptors shown here come from a man in his forties or fifties with alopecia areata. Some clones in this sample may be carry-over from other donors' samples.

This clonotype was observed a few times. The chain carries TRBV28 and TRBJ1-5; 11 bases agree with TRBD1. CDR1 MDHEN and CDR2 SYDVKM come from the germline V gene. This CDR3 has 16 residues. Trimming took 6 bases from V and 6 from J; bases not matched to a gene: 10. CDR3 bases: TGTGCCAGCAGAGTTGGGGACAGGGGGTTCACTCAGCCCCAGCATTTT. Translated, it gives CASRVGDRGFTQPQHF.

V and J are TRBV27 and TRBJ1-3, with D perhaps TRBD1 (6 bases). Germline loops: CDR1 MNHEY, CDR2 SMNVEV (reference sequence). This CDR3 has 13 residues. Trimming removed 8 bases from V and 3 bases from J, with 11 bases in between. The CDR3 region is CASRGQVGNTIYF. The CDR3 nucleotides are TGTGCCAGCCGGGGGCAGGTTGGAAACACCATATATTTT.

The table lists this clonotype with a few counts. The V and J genes are TRBV11-2 and TRBJ2-3, with no clear D. The length of the CDR3 is 14 residues. Germline assignment: CDR1 SGHAT and CDR2 FQNNGV. V lost 1 base and J 4 bases, leaving 9 bases between the germline ends. As DNA, the CDR3 is TGTGCCAGCAGCTTAGCTAACCTGCCAGATACGCAGTATTTT. Its translation: CASSLANLPDTQYF. Full variable domain (rest looked up from reference TRBV11-2 and TRBJ2-3): EAGVAQSPRYKIIEKRQSVAFWCNPISGHATLYWYQQILGQGPKLLIQFQNNGVVDDSQLPKDRFSAERLKGVDSTLKIQPAKLEDSAVYLCASSLANLPDTQYFGPGTRLTVL.